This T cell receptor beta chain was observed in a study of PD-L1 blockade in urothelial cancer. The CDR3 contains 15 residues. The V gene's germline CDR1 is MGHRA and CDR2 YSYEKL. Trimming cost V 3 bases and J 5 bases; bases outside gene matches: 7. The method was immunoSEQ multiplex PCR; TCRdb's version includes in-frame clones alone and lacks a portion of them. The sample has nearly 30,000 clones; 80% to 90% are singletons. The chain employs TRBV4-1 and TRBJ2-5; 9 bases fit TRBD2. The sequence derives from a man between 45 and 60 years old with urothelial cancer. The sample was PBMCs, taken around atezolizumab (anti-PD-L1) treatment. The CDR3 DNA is TGCGCCAGCAGCCAGGGGACTAGCTTTGAGGAGACCCAGTACTTC. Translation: CASSQGTSFEETQYF.